These T cell receptor beta chains were read from a single sample in a study of control samples from healthy donors and cancer patients. This table comes from immunoSEQ multiplex PCR, and its TCRdb copy is limited to in-frame clones, with some not included. The sample includes 98,000 or so clones, approximately 84% of them seen just once. The sequenced sample was blood. Receptors originate from a man aged 18 to 29 in good health. The CDR3 runs from the conserved cysteine through the conserved F or W. Each record gives: V gene, J gene, CDR3 protein.

V: TRBV4-1
J: TRBJ2-1
CDR3: CASSQGGRGPTYNEQFF

V: TRBV2
J: TRBJ2-2
CDR3: CASSGASGASTGELFF

V: TRBV4-3
J: TRBJ2-3
CDR3: CASSRASDTQYF

V: TRBV19
J: TRBJ1-4
CDR3: CATSDREGEKLFF

V: TRBV19
J: TRBJ2-5
CDR3: CASSLRDYPSGGTQYF

V: TRBV3-1/TRBV3-2
J: TRBJ2-3
CDR3: CARRRRGAGGRSRTDTQYF

V: TRBV6-1
J: TRBJ2-5
CDR3: CASSEGGQRGGETQYF

V: TRBV5-5
J: TRBJ1-5
CDR3: CASSLIGGYGNQPQHF

V: TRBV5-6
J: TRBJ2-5
CDR3: CASTQDRVSIETQYF

V: TRBV18
J: TRBJ2-4
CDR3: CASSPRELAKNIQYF

V: TRBV9
J: TRBJ2-5
CDR3: CASSVDPGSKTQYF

V: TRBV5-1
J: TRBJ1-2
CDR3: CASNIGTGDVGYTF

V: TRBV4-2
J: TRBJ2-1
CDR3: CASSQDRSAGGIGEQFF

V: TRBV7-6
J: TRBJ2-1
CDR3: CASSLGARDRGLNEQFF

V: TRBV6-1
J: TRBJ1-1
CDR3: CASSEWGAGTEAFF

V: TRBV9
J: TRBJ2-1
CDR3: CASSVSGGSYNEQFF

V: TRBV24-1
J: TRBJ1-2
CDR3: CATSSARNYGYTF

V: TRBV9
J: TRBJ2-5
CDR3: CASSVDPGLAGPYQETQYF

V: TRBV5-1
J: TRBJ2-2
CDR3: CASTSVGGGGTGELFF

V: TRBV9
J: TRBJ1-1
CDR3: CASSVGTGQGNTEAFF

V: TRBV5-6
J: TRBJ1-1
CDR3: CASSLRAGTLNTEAFF

V: TRBV11-2
J: TRBJ1-5
CDR3: CASSLGQGTQPQHF

V: TRBV7-8
J: TRBJ1-1
CDR3: CASSPWDSLNTEAFF

V: TRBV18
J: TRBJ2-5
CDR3: CASSPRGGETQYF

V: TRBV4-1
J: TRBJ2-4
CDR3: CASSRYTGIAKNIQYF